The present entry profiles one TCR beta chain with its context. Study processing details: Owing to the provision of junction-only sequences devoid of quality scores by immunoSEQ, filtering differed. Repertoires were generated with immunoSEQ multiplex PCR, while TCRdb's copy carries only in-frame clones and drops some. Clonal size and the V and J genes are those of that table, whereas D and trimming came from the DNA. The sample comprises 2 million to 2.5 million clones, about 94% of which are singletons, and around 0.13% rests with the top ten. The germline gives CDR1 KGHSH, CDR2 LQKENI. This CDR3 spans 15 amino acids. J lost 2 bases, V lost 6 bases, and 8 bases had no gene match. The data were taken from a study of shared clonotypes between healthy human individuals. About the study: Each donor had three CD4 naive, three CD4 memory, two CD8 naive and one CD8 memory plate.

This clonotype originated in a man between 18 and 35 years old in good health. The chain joins TRBV18 to TRBJ2-3; TRBD1 matches 7 bases. The source material was naive CD4+ T cells sorted from blood. As to subset: CD45RA+ positively selected. The CDR3 coding sequence is TGTGCCAGCTCTACGGACAGGCAAGACACAGATACGCAGTATTTT. Its protein is CASSTDRQDTDTQYF.